The clone carrying this TCR beta chain was detected only once. Its antigen is unidentified. The data were obtained in a study of T cell responses to AZD1222 COVID-19 vaccine. The method was immunoSEQ multiplex PCR; TCRdb's version includes in-frame clones alone and lacks a portion of them. Altogether roughly 180,000 clones are present, 94% being singletons, with the ten largest covering around 1.5%. General study findings and limits: Clonal diversity may have been underestimated, and the donors were mostly white British, with more females than males. Among spike-specific TCRs, nearly half reportedly target unmutated variant regions.

This TCR was recovered from an adult who received the AZD1222 COVID-19 vaccine. Sample: peripheral blood, taken 28 days after the second AZD1222 dose.

The CDR3 protein is CASSLAGGRYEQYF. DNA of the CDR3: TGCGCCAGCAGCCTAGCGGGGGGGCGATACGAGCAGTACTTC. The rearrangement joins TRBV10-2 to TRBJ2-7; 12 nucleotides align to TRBD2. J lost 4 bases, V lost 6 bases, and 4 bases had no gene match. This CDR3 comprises 14 residues. Per the germline V gene, CDR1 is WSHSY and CDR2 is SAAADI.